This T cell receptor beta chain originates from a study of somatic mutations in cytotoxic T cells in rheumatoid arthritis. The wider study: Patient blood (just under 31 ml EDTA) was drawn right after diagnosis, before any treatment.

Study-wide results and caveats: Among 50 to 75 patients, 8 showed a largest CD8+ clone that surpassed 20% of CD8+ cells. Among rheumatoid arthritis patients and age-matched healthy controls, CD8+ T-cell clonality was not significantly different.

Details on this clone: Its target is not known.

Authors' data handling: Concordance between patient CD8+ clones exceeding 1% and published virus-specific TCRB sequences was infrequent. Sequencing used immunoSEQ multiplex PCR; TCRdb keeps in-frame clones, though not all of them. The V and J calls and clone size were taken over from that table, and D and trimming were inferred from the DNA. The table has several thousand clones, about four fifths seen once. The sequence came from an adult with rheumatoid arthritis. The sequencing input was CD8+ T cells sorted from blood.

The CDR3 sequence is CASSLGGDQRNQPQHF. In nucleotides, the CDR3 is TGTGCCAGCAGCTTGGGGGGGGACCAGCGCAATCAGCCCCAGCATTTT. The chain couples TRBV7-8 to TRBJ1-5, with D maybe TRBD1 (5 bases). Germline V gene data show CDR1 as SGHVS and CDR2 as FQNEAQ. V dropped 3 bases and J dropped 2 bases, with 14 bases sitting between them. This CDR3 comprises 16 residues. Variable domain in full (rest from reference TRBV7-8 and TRBJ1-5): GAGVSQSPRYKVAKRGQDVALRCDPISGHVSLFWYQQALGQGPEFLTYFQNEAQLDKSGLPSDRFFAERPEGSVSTLKIQRTQQEDSAVYLCASSLGGDQRNQPQHFGDGTRLSIL.